The T cell receptor (beta chain) described here comes from a study of T cells in Graves' hyperthyroidism and ophthalmopathy. Study summary: Prior to any treatment, at the point of initial diagnosis, peripheral blood was collected.

Researchers amplified the TCR beta CDR3 regions from RNA transcripts. HTBI primers drove first-round RT-PCR of the TCR CDR3. TCRdb processed the multiplex PCR reads anew with MiXCR; each CDR3 protein has one entry. This table holds under 600,000 distinct CDR3 sequences, approximately 15% found once. Inclusion characteristics of ophthalmopathy patients comprised a Clinical Activity Score of at least 3, a NOSPECS grade of at least 4, and duration under 3 months. Looked up from germline, CDR1 is MNHGY and CDR2 is SVAAGI. The CDR3 consists of 17 residues. The V gene lost 4 bases and the J gene lost 5 bases, with 21 bases spanning the gap.

Sequences were obtained from blood. This sequence originates from a woman between 40 and 50 years old with Graves' ophthalmopathy. J is TRBJ2-1 and V is TRBV6-9, with D possibly called TRBD1 or TRBD2 (5 bases each). The CDR3 reads CASSSPPRGAINNEQFF. For the CDR3, the DNA is TGTGCCAGCAGTTCGCCCCCACGAGGGGCAATTAACAATGAGCAGTTCTTC.